Shown below are 27 T cell receptor beta chains from a single sample sequenced in a study of beta chain features in type 1 diabetes. The sequenced template was cDNA made from the entire isolated RNA. Sequenced by immunoSEQ multiplex PCR; TCRdb stores in-frame clones only, minus some. The sample shows about 340,000 clones, less than 9.5% of them seen only once. Sequencing was done on a sample of central memory CD4+ T cells from blood. These receptor sequences come from a woman aged 18-30 years in good health.

This clone came up a few times. V gene TRBV21-1 combines with J gene TRBJ2-7; the table names TRBD1, a call not compared with the DNA. TRBV21-1 is described as a pseudogene. CDR3 length: 16 residues. CDR3 residues: CASSLLRTGPGYEQYF. In nucleotides, the CDR3 is TGTGCCAGCAGCCTACTAAGGACAGGGCCAGGGTACGAGCAGTACTTC.

V is TRBV9 and J is TRBJ2-7; 8 bases are a match to TRBD2. Germline CDR1 and CDR2: SGDLS and YYNGEE. Trimming removed 0 bases from V and 2 bases from J; junction bases left unmatched: 7. The CDR3 spans 16 residues. The CDR3 loop is CASSVEASGLTYEQYF. CDR3 nucleotide sequence: TGTGCCAGCAGCGTAGAGGCTAGCGGGCTTACCTACGAGCAGTACTTC.

The table lists this clone with many counts. CDR3 sequence reads: CASIGSFPSYEQYF. In DNA form, the CDR3 reads TGCGCCAGCATCGGGTCTTTCCCCTCCTACGAGCAGTACTTC. The chain links TRBV5-1 to TRBJ2-7; D not certain. The CDR3 extends over 14 amino acids. The V end lost 6 bases, the J end lost 0 bases, and 13 bases lay between the germline ends. CDR1 and CDR2 (germline): SGHRS, YFSETQ.

This clone was counted only a few times. The genes are TRBV5-1 and TRBJ1-1; D may be TRBD1 (6 bases). The CDR3 totals 15 residues. CDR1 is SGHRS and CDR2 is YFSETQ in the germline V gene. V was trimmed by 1 base and J by 4 bases, leaving 14 bases between them. As DNA, the CDR3 is TGCGCCAGCAGCTTGTACTTCAGGGGCGGCACTGAAGCTTTCTTT. This encodes CASSLYFRGGTEAFF.

This clone was observed a handful of times. V is TRBV9 and J is TRBJ2-5; 9 bases match TRBD2. This CDR3 contains 14 residues. The V and J ends lost 5 bases and 5 bases, in that order; junction bases with no gene match: 7. Germline V gene sequence: CDR1 SGDLS, CDR2 YYNGEE. The CDR3 loop reads CASSGGLAWETQYF. The CDR3 region has the DNA TGTGCCAGCAGTGGCGGACTAGCGTGGGAGACCCAGTACTTC.

This clone was seen repeatedly, ten times or more. This chain uses TRBV4-2 with TRBJ2-5; the match to TRBD2 covers 11 bases. Germline assignment: CDR1 LGHNA and CDR2 YNFKEQ. This CDR3 region has 15 residues. The V segment lost 1 base and the J segment 5 bases; nucleotides outside the gene matches: 3. The CDR3 loop is CASSQGTSGPETQYF. The CDR3 bases are TGTGCCAGCAGCCAAGGGACTAGCGGGCCGGAGACCCAGTACTTC.

This clone has just a few counts. V usage is TRBV9 and J usage is TRBJ2-5, with TRBD2 matching over 8 bases. Per germline, CDR1 SGDLS and CDR2 YYNGEE. The CDR3 has 15 amino acids. The trim removed 4 bases at V and 2 bases at J, leaving 7 bases unmatched. The CDR3 loop reads CASSRGLVEQETQYF. The CDR3, as DNA: TGTGCCAGCAGCCGGGGACTAGTAGAACAAGAGACCCAGTACTTC.

V usage is TRBV7-3 and J usage is TRBJ2-1; a weak D match, TRBD2 (5 bases). The length of the CDR3 is 15 residues. Germline V CDR1 and CDR2: SGHTA, FQGTGA. V was cut by 5 bases and J by 1 base, with 12 bases left in between. The CDR3 protein is CASSPSGGSYNEQFF. In DNA form, the CDR3 reads TGTGCCAGCAGCCCCTCTGGAGGTTCCTACAATGAGCAGTTCTTC. Combining the CDR3 with reference TRBV7-3 and TRBJ2-1 gives the whole variable domain GAGVSQTPSNKVTEKGKYVELRCDPISGHTALYWYRQSLGQGPEFLIYFQGTGAADDSGLPNDRFFAVRPEGSVSTLKIQRTERGDSAVYLCASSPSGGSYNEQFFGPGTRLTVL.

This clone was detected a few times. This chain links TRBV15 with TRBJ2-3; possibly TRBD2 for D (6 bases). The CDR3 loop spans 15 amino acids. Germline CDR1 and CDR2: LNHNV and YYDKDF (reference sequence). The ends were cut back, 4 bases at V and 2 bases at J, with 13 bases in the middle. The CDR3 sequence: CATSMVRESTDTQYF. The DNA for the CDR3 is TGTGCCACCAGCATGGTCCGGGAGTCCACAGATACGCAGTATTTT.

This clone was observed a few times. With a much larger clone just one base away, this may be a read error. The chain couples TRBV7-9 to TRBJ2-1; D is uncertain. Germline V CDR1 and CDR2: SEHNR, FQNEAQ (reference sequence). The CDR3 spans 12 residues. Trimming left V 5 bases short and J 0 bases short, with 2 bases between. The CDR3 coding sequence is TGTGCCAGCAGCCGCTCCTACAATGAGCAGTTCTTC. Translating gives CASSRSYNEQFF.

Concerning this clone itself: Compared with germline, one end of the junction differs, possibly owing to a read error. The rearrangement uses TRBV6-1 and TRBJ2-1; D could derive from TRBD1 or TRBD2 (5 bases each). The CDR3 sequence is 15 residues long. Germline V gives CDR1 MNHNS, CDR2 SASEGT. CDR3 DNA: TGTGCCATCAGTCCCGGGACCTCCCTCCCCAATGAGCAGTTCTTC. Its protein is CAISPGTSLPNEQFF.

This chain joins TRBV4-2 and TRBJ2-1, with D perhaps matching TRBD2 (6 bases). Germline V gene data show CDR1 as LGHNA and CDR2 as YNFKEQ. Deletions cut 3 bases from V and 5 bases from J, with 20 bases between. The CDR3 has 17 residues. The CDR3 protein is CASSHDASAIRDNEQFF. The CDR3 region has the DNA TGTGCCAGCAGCCATGATGCTAGCGCAATACGGGACAATGAGCAGTTCTTC.

The chain carries TRBV18 and TRBJ2-3, with 9 bases lining up with TRBD1. The CDR3 covers 14 residues. Trimming removed 4 bases from V and 5 bases from J; junction bases left unmatched: 4. Per germline, CDR1 KGHSH and CDR2 LQKENI. The CDR3 nucleotides are TGTGCCAGCTCACAGGGACAGGGTGAAGATACGCAGTATTTT. Encoded protein: CASSQGQGEDTQYF.

This clone was detected only a few times. The chain uses TRBV28 and TRBJ1-4, with D possibly being TRBD1 (5 bases). The CDR3 contains 13 residues. Germline V CDR1 and CDR2: MDHEN, SYDVKM. V gave up 11 bases and J gave up 4 bases, with 14 bases separating them. For the CDR3, the DNA is TGTGCCGTAACAGACAGCCTTAATGAAAAACTGTTTTTT. Translating it yields CAVTDSLNEKLFF.

A few counts support this clone. The chain links TRBV6-1 to TRBJ2-7, with a possible D match to TRBD2 (5 bases). V was pared by 10 bases and J by 0 bases, with 16 bases between. The CDR3 totals 14 residues. Germline CDR1 and CDR2: MNHNS and SASEGT. The CDR3 region is CAIQNTGTSYEQYF. CDR3 nucleotide sequence: TGTGCCATCCAAAATACGGGAACCTCCTACGAGCAGTACTTC.

This clone has more than one count but fewer than ten. The chain carries TRBV4-2 and TRBJ2-3; D ambiguous. Trimming left V 4 bases short and J 0 bases short, with 11 bases between. The germline V gene encodes CDR1 LGHNA and CDR2 YNFKEQ. This CDR3 comprises 15 residues. The CDR3 DNA reads as TGTGCCAGCAGCCGGACGGTCGTCAGCACAGATACGCAGTATTTT. Protein sequence: CASSRTVVSTDTQYF.

This clone was counted only a few times. The chain links TRBV28 to TRBJ2-1; D gene uncertain. Trimming removed 6 bases at V and 5 bases at J, with 11 bases between. This CDR3 is 13 amino acids long. The V gene's germline CDR1 is MDHEN and CDR2 SYDVKM. As DNA, the CDR3 is TGTGCCAGCAGCAAACTGGATCACAATGAGCAGTTCTTC. Translation: CASSKLDHNEQFF. Full variable domain (missing parts from reference TRBV28 and TRBJ2-1): DVKVTQSSRYLVKRTGEKVFLECVQDMDHENMFWYRQDPGLGLRLIYFSYDVKMKEKGDIPEGYSVSREKKERFSLILESASTNQTSMYLCASSKLDHNEQFFGPGTRLTVL.

This sequence joins TRBV7-2 and TRBJ2-2; D is undetermined. CDR3 length equals 15 residues. The V and J ends lost 3 bases and 2 bases respectively, with 10 bases between them. From germline, CDR1 is SGHTA and CDR2 FQGNSA. CDR3 loop: CASSFGWKNTGELFF. The CDR3 nucleotides are TGTGCCAGCAGCTTTGGATGGAAAAACACCGGGGAGCTGTTTTTT.

This clone came up many times. The chain uses TRBV19 and TRBJ1-2; TRBD1 matches 7 bases. J gave up 4 bases and V 7 bases, and 3 bases lay outside the gene matches. The CDR3 covers 12 residues. CDR1 and CDR2 (germline): LNHDA, SQIVND (reference sequence). The DNA of the CDR3 is TGTGCCAGTACCGGGACAGTCTATGGCTACACCTTC. It codes for CASTGTVYGYTF.

This clone appeared a few times. The J gene is TRBJ2-3, the V gene TRBV2; 9 bases align to TRBD2. J lost 0 bases, V lost 6 bases, and 1 base had no gene match. The CDR3 totals 14 residues. CDR1 SNHLY and CDR2 FYNNEI come from the germline V gene. CDR3 loop: CASRTSGSTDTQYF. The CDR3 coding sequence is TGTGCCAGCAGGACTAGCGGAAGCACAGATACGCAGTATTTT.

The CDR3 reads CASSYPGSQSRELFF. CDR3 in DNA: TGTGCCAGCAGTTACCCTGGGTCCCAGAGCCGGGAGCTGTTTTTT. The rearrangement links TRBV6-5 to TRBJ2-2; D remains unclear. The ends were cut back, 2 bases at V and 9 bases at J, with 16 bases in the middle. Germline lookup yields CDR1 MNHEY and CDR2 SVGAGI. The CDR3 spans 15 residues.

This sequence joins TRBV7-2 and TRBJ1-1; no clear D gene. Trimming removed 1 base at V and 8 bases at J, with 8 bases between. The germline V gene has CDR1 SGHTA and CDR2 FQGNSA. CDR3 length equals 12 residues. The CDR3 DNA reads TGTGCCAGCAGCTTAGTTCGTACCGAAGCTTTCTTT. Protein sequence: CASSLVRTEAFF.

This clone was observed a few times. V is TRBV7-6 and J is TRBJ2-3; D perhaps matches TRBD1 (6 bases). Germline V lookup: CDR1 SGHVS, CDR2 FNYEAQ. This CDR3 region has 15 residues. V lost 0 bases and J 2 bases, leaving 9 bases between the germline ends. The CDR3 coding sequence is TGTGCCAGCAGCTTAGCATGGGACAACACAGATACGCAGTATTTT. Its protein product is CASSLAWDNTDTQYF.

The chain recombines TRBV4-1 with TRBJ2-3; 14 nucleotides match TRBD2. Trimming at V came to 3 bases and at J to 3 bases, leaving 11 bases not matched to a gene. Germline CDR1 reads MGHRA; CDR2 reads YSYEKL. This CDR3 contains 19 residues. This chain's CDR3 is CASSHKGLAGGGVTDTQYF. In nucleotides, the CDR3 is TGCGCCAGCAGCCATAAAGGACTAGCGGGAGGAGGGGTTACAGATACGCAGTATTTT.

This chain joins TRBV21-1 and TRBJ2-7; the table's D call, TRBD2, has no DNA check behind it. TRBV21-1 is termed a pseudogene. The CDR3 runs 14 residues. CDR3 sequence (DNA): TGTGCCAGAGGGACTAGCGGGAGTAGGAACGAGCAGTACTTC. This encodes CARGTSGSRNEQYF.

The rearrangement links TRBV11-2 to TRBJ2-2; maybe TRBD2 (6 bases). Germline CDR1 reads SGHAT; CDR2 reads FQNNGV. Trimming stripped 6 bases from V and 1 base from J, with 12 bases between. The CDR3 totals 15 residues. CDR3 protein: CASRERLGNTGELFF. The DNA of the CDR3 is TGTGCCAGCAGAGAGAGACTAGGGAACACCGGGGAGCTGTTTTTT.

This clone was counted only a few times. This chain uses TRBV10-3 with TRBJ2-7; D gene ambiguous. Germline-derived CDR1 and CDR2 are ENHRY and SYGVKD. Trimming cost V 0 bases and J 0 bases, with 9 bases left between them. This CDR3 has 15 amino acids. The CDR3 DNA follows: TGTGCCATCAGTGAGTCCAACGGACGCTCCTACGAGCAGTACTTC. Translated, it gives CAISESNGRSYEQYF.